This T cell receptor beta chain emerged from a study of blood T cell repertoires in COVID-19. About the research overall: The samples span acute and convalescent COVID-19 from the United States, Italy and Spain. In each case, the material was cDNA or gDNA derived from T cells, B-cell-depleted T cells, or PBMCs.

Clones were read by immunoSEQ multiplex PCR, and TCRdb kept only the in-frame ones, dropping some. This sample yields about 150,000 clones, of which about 80% are seen a single time; around 10% belongs to the top ten. Trimming stripped 3 bases from V and 3 bases from J, with 14 bases between. The germline CDR1 and CDR2 sequences are SNHLY and FYNNEI. The CDR3 spans 15 residues. The genes are TRBV2 and TRBJ1-2, with D possibly matching TRBD1 (5 bases). The specimen sequenced was peripheral blood. The source is a woman aged 55-70 years with COVID-19, enrolled during active disease. CDR3 amino acids: CASSDRITGYYGYTF. CDR3 DNA: TGTGCCAGCAGTGACAGAATAACAGGCTACTATGGCTACACCTTC. Full variable domain (remainder filled in from reference TRBV2 and TRBJ1-2): EPEVTQTPSHQVTQMGQEVILRCVPISNHLYFYWYRQILGQKVEFLVSFYNNEISEKSEIFDDQFSVERPDGSNFTLKIRSTKLEDSAMYFCASSDRITGYYGYTFGSGTRLTVV.